Listed here are 20 T cell receptor beta chains from one sample, sequenced in a study of T cell repertoires in aging, cancer and after chemotherapy. A mixed TRB-A/B primer pool amplified rearranged TRB by multiplex touch-down PCR. TCRdb analysed the multiplex PCR reads with MiXCR anew, one entry per CDR3 protein. Of thousands of distinct CDR3 sequences in the sample, about 28% were seen once. Peripheral blood genomic DNA, not sorted cells or RNA, was the template. The sequenced sample was blood. These receptors all stem from a human donor in good health.

The chain employs TRBV21-1 and TRBJ2-5; the DNA was not used to check the table's D call, TRBD2. TRBV21-1 is an annotated pseudogene. The CDR3 extends over 15 amino acids. DNA of the CDR3: TGTGCCAGCAGCAAGTCTAGCGCCATAAGGCATGCCCAGTACTTC. It is translated as CASSKSSAIRHAQYF.

This clonotype was found a few times. The gene calls are TRBV5-4 and TRBJ2-7, with D possibly TRBD2 on 6 matching bases. Deletions cut 7 bases from V and 2 bases from J, with 19 bases between. Germline assignment: CDR1 SGHNT and CDR2 YYREEE (reference sequence). The CDR3 extends over 15 amino acids. CDR3 sequence reads: CASRLFGGVTYEQYF. The CDR3 DNA is TGTGCCAGCCGTCTATTTGGAGGGGTCACCTACGAGCAGTACTTC. The full variable domain, its missing parts supplied by reference TRBV5-4 and TRBJ2-7, is ETGVTQSPTHLIKTRGQQVTLRCSSQSGHNTVSWYQQALGQGPQFIFQYYREEENGRGNFPPRFSGLQFPNYSSELNVNALELDDSALYLCASRLFGGVTYEQYFGPGTRLTVT.

This clonotype was detected a few times. This rearrangement joins TRBV5-6 to TRBJ2-5, with 8 bases identical to TRBD1. The V gene's germline CDR1 is SGHDT and CDR2 YYEEEE. J gave up 2 bases and V 1 base, and 7 bases lay outside the gene matches. The CDR3 totals 16 residues. In DNA, the CDR3 is TGTGCCAGCAGCTTGAGCGGACAGGGCTTTCAAGAGACCCAGTACTTC. It specifies CASSLSGQGFQETQYF.

The chain is built from TRBV19 and TRBJ2-3; D may be TRBD1 or TRBD2 (5 bases each). Germline V CDR1 and CDR2: LNHDA, SQIVND (reference sequence). The CDR3 is made up of 14 amino acids. V dropped 8 bases and J dropped 0 bases, with 12 bases sitting between them. CDR3 sequence reads: CASRPRGSTDTQYF. The CDR3 nucleotides read TGTGCCAGTCGCCCGAGGGGAAGCACAGATACGCAGTATTTT.

By sample share, this clonotype is medium-sized. The gene calls are TRBV6-1 and TRBJ1-2; 11 nucleotides agree with TRBD1. The CDR3 extends over 13 amino acids. V lost 7 bases and J lost 7; bases outside the gene matches: 5. The V gene's germline CDR1 is MNHNS and CDR2 SASEGT. The CDR3 reads CASIRDRGSGYTF. CDR3 nucleotide sequence: TGTGCCAGCATCCGGGACAGGGGGTCTGGCTACACCTTC.

This chain links TRBV20-1 with TRBJ1-1; tentatively, D is TRBD1 (6 bases). The CDR3 totals 13 residues. The germline V gene encodes CDR1 DFQATT and CDR2 SNEGSKA (reference sequence). V was cut by 5 bases and J by 0 bases, with 10 bases left in between. The chain's CDR3 is CSALDSMNTEAFF. CDR3 bases: TGCAGTGCTTTGGACAGTATGAACACTGAAGCTTTCTTT.

This clonotype is labeled as medium-sized (0.01 to 0.1%). The CDR3 reads CASSPGTSDQETQYF. CDR3 sequence (DNA): TGTGCCAGCAGCCCCGGGACTAGCGACCAAGAGACCCAGTACTTC. J is TRBJ2-5 and V is TRBV12-3 or TRBV12-4; 10 bases line up with TRBD2. The CDR3 loop spans 15 amino acids. Unmatched junction bases numbered 4, after V lost 6 bases and J lost 0 bases.

The chain has TRBV12-3 or TRBV12-4 and TRBJ1-5; D is uncertain. The CDR3 runs 14 residues. Between the trimmed V and J ends, which lost 4 bases and 3 bases, there was a span of 10 bases. In nucleotides, the CDR3 is TGTGCCAGCAGTTCTGGCAGGATCAATCAGCCCCAGCATTTT. It is translated as CASSSGRINQPQHF.

This chain joins TRBV5-5 and TRBJ2-7; the D is unclear. With 0 bases removed from V and 0 bases from J, the gap between germline ends came to 13 bases. There are 16 residues in the CDR3. CDR1 is SGHKS and CDR2 is YYEKEE in the germline V gene (reference sequence). CDR3 bases: TGTGCCAGCAGCTTGGTTACAGTAAGAGACTCCTACGAGCAGTACTTC. Its translation: CASSLVTVRDSYEQYF.

Relative to its sample, this clonotype is medium-sized (0.01 to 0.1%). This rearrangement joins TRBV19 to TRBJ2-1; D uncertain. This CDR3 comprises 14 residues. V lost 3 bases, J lost 3 bases, and 9 bases lay in between. Germline V lookup: CDR1 LNHDA, CDR2 SQIVND (reference sequence). CDR3: CASSMGSDYNEQFF. The DNA of the CDR3 is TGTGCCAGTAGTATGGGCAGCGACTACAATGAGCAGTTCTTC.

The chain uses TRBV18 and TRBJ1-1; D not certain. Trimming stripped 0 bases from V and 6 bases from J, with 8 bases between. Looked up from germline, CDR1 is KGHSH and CDR2 is LQKENI. The CDR3 is made up of 13 amino acids. CDR3 amino acids: CASSPPLTAEAFF. For the CDR3, the DNA is TGTGCCAGCTCACCACCGTTAACAGCTGAAGCTTTCTTT.

The chain recombines TRBV19 with TRBJ1-3; D uncertain. The CDR3 has 17 residues. The V end lost 4 bases, the J end lost 5 bases, and 21 bases lay between the germline ends. Germline V gene lookup returns CDR1 LNHDA and CDR2 SQIVND (reference sequence). The CDR3 is CASSTTEPGSLRNTIYF. The CDR3 DNA reads as TGTGCCAGTAGTACTACCGAACCGGGCAGTCTACGAAACACCATATATTTT.

The chain combines TRBV30 with TRBJ2-2, with D unresolved. Germline V CDR1 and CDR2: GTSNPN, SVGIG (reference sequence). Trimming took 5 bases from V and 2 from J, leaving 12 bases between them. The CDR3 is 14 residues long. The CDR3 protein is CAWRVSRNTGELFF. CDR3 bases: TGTGCCTGGCGAGTGAGTCGAAACACCGGGGAGCTGTTTTTT.

Judged by abundance, this clonotype is medium-sized. The chain uses TRBV6-5 and TRBJ1-2, with D possibly being TRBD1 (5 bases). V was clipped by 7 bases and J by 4 bases, with 13 bases between them. Germline CDR1 and CDR2: MNHEY and SVGAGI. The CDR3 covers 13 residues. CDR3 residues: CASNAGTVYGYTF. The DNA of the CDR3 is TGTGCCAGCAACGCCGGGACGGTCTATGGCTACACCTTC.

This clonotype is classed as medium-sized. The chain employs TRBV6-5 and TRBJ1-5; weak D call: TRBD1 (5 bases). V gave up 6 bases and J gave up 0 bases, with 18 bases separating them. This CDR3 is 17 amino acids long. The germline CDR1 and CDR2 sequences are MNHEY and SVGAGI. DNA of the CDR3: TGTGCCAGCAGGACGACACAAGGGGTGGGTAGCAATCAGCCCCAGCATTTT. Its translation: CASRTTQGVGSNQPQHF.

This clonotype was observed a handful of times. This rearrangement joins TRBV4-2 to TRBJ2-7; 8 bases fit TRBD2. This CDR3 comprises 16 residues. Germline-derived CDR1 and CDR2 are LGHNA and YNFKEQ. V dropped 0 bases and J dropped 1; count of bases not matched to a gene: 5. The CDR3 is CASSQDPGGTSYEQYF. CDR3 in DNA: TGTGCCAGCAGCCAAGATCCGGGGGGGACATCCTACGAGCAGTACTTC.

This clonotype occurred a few times. The chain joins TRBV30 to TRBJ1-2, with D tentatively TRBD1 (5 bases). The V and J ends lost 5 bases and 1 base respectively, with 23 bases between them. Germline V gene lookup returns CDR1 GTSNPN and CDR2 SVGIG (reference sequence). The CDR3 is 17 residues long. Here the CDR3 DNA reads TGTGCCTGGCAAAAATCAAATAAGGACAACCTTAACTATGGCTACACCTTC. Its protein is CAWQKSNKDNLNYGYTF.

This clonotype was seen a few times. The chain joins TRBV14 to TRBJ2-5; TRBD1 is a possible D gene (6 bases). Trimming shortened V by 2 bases and J by 7 bases, and 14 bases separated the two germline ends. This CDR3 comprises 14 residues. Germline V gene lookup returns CDR1 SGHDN and CDR2 FVKESK. The CDR3 protein is CASSQTTGRGTQYF. CDR3 in DNA: TGTGCCAGCAGCCAAACGACAGGTCGGGGGACCCAGTACTTC.

The chain recombines TRBV5-1 with TRBJ1-4; D is unresolved. The CDR3 length is 15 residues. The germline V and J ends were trimmed by 2 bases and 5 bases, with 13 bases remaining between them. Per the germline V gene, CDR1 is SGHRS and CDR2 is YFSETQ. CDR3 loop: CASSLAARSNEKLFF. In nucleotides, the CDR3 is TGCGCCAGCAGCTTAGCCGCTAGGAGCAATGAAAAACTGTTTTTT. Together with reference TRBV5-1 and TRBJ1-4, the CDR3 gives the full variable domain: KAGVTQTPRYLIKTRGQQVTLSCSPISGHRSVSWYQQTPGQGLQFLFEYFSETQRNKGNFPGRFSGRQFSNSRSEMNVSTLELGDSALYLCASSLAARSNEKLFFGSGTQLSVL.

V and J are TRBV30 and TRBJ1-3, with 9 bases identical to TRBD1. Germline CDR1 reads GTSNPN; CDR2 reads SVGIG (reference sequence). The length of the CDR3 is 16 residues. J was trimmed by 0 bases and V by 2 bases; bases with no gene match: 5. CDR3 nucleotide sequence: TGTGCCTGGAGTACGGGACAGGGCTACTCTGGAAACACCATATATTTT. This translates into CAWSTGQGYSGNTIYF.